Below are 29 T cell receptor beta chains sequenced from a single sample in a study of blood T cells in healthy people across ages. Sample-barcoded 5' priming and a J-beta primer mix drove a second PCR of roughly 7 to 11 cycles. In TCRdb, the 5' RACE reads were re-called with MiXCR into one record per CDR3 protein. Of fewer than 800,000 distinct CDR3 sequences in the sample, around 49% are singletons; the top ten hold 30% to 35%. Specimen: blood. The receptor set was obtained from an older woman in good health.

The chain has TRBV29-1 and TRBJ2-7; perhaps TRBD1 as D (6 bases). The V gene lost 3 bases and the J gene lost 7 bases, with 19 bases spanning the gap. There are 14 residues in the CDR3. CDR1 and CDR2 (germline): SQVTM, ANQGSEA. CDR3 sequence (DNA): TGCAGCGTTGATGAGAACTTTGGGGACAATGAGCAGTACTTC. Translation: CSVDENFGDNEQYF.

The chain uses TRBV4-2 and TRBJ2-1; 9 positions match TRBD2. From germline, CDR1 is LGHNA and CDR2 YNFKEQ. The CDR3 is made up of 15 amino acids. Losses at the gene ends were 1 base for V and 5 bases for J; bases not matched to a gene: 3. The chain's CDR3 is CASSQGAGGDNEQFF. Here the CDR3 DNA reads TGTGCCAGCAGCCAAGGTGCGGGAGGGGACAATGAGCAGTTCTTC.

The gene calls are TRBV20-1 and TRBJ2-1, with TRBD2 matching over 7 bases. The CDR3 loop spans 14 amino acids. Trimming took 5 bases from V and 3 from J; bases not matched to a gene: 7. Germline-derived CDR1 and CDR2 are DFQATT and SNEGSKA (reference sequence). The CDR3 coding sequence is TGCAGTGCTTCACCCGGGAGGCTCTACAATGAGCAGTTCTTC. It specifies CSASPGRLYNEQFF.

The gene calls are TRBV5-1 and TRBJ1-2, with 7 positions matching TRBD1. The V gene's germline CDR1 is SGHRS and CDR2 YFSETQ. V lost 4 bases and J lost 8; bases outside the gene matches: 11. CDR3 length equals 14 residues. CDR3 coding DNA: TGCGCCAGCAGCCGACAGGGCTCGGTGGAGGGCTACACCTTC. As protein: CASSRQGSVEGYTF.

As concerns this clonotype: This may be a read error: a much more frequent sequence differs by one nucleotide. The chain combines TRBV10-3 with TRBJ1-2; a weak D match, TRBD1 (5 bases). This CDR3 comprises 16 residues. V was clipped by 4 bases and J by 2 bases, with 17 bases between them. Per the germline V gene, CDR1 is ENHRY and CDR2 is SYGVKD. In DNA form, the CDR3 reads TGTGCCATCAGTGGGTACGGGACCAAGCCCAACTATGGCTACACCTTC. It specifies CAISGYGTKPNYGYTF.

This clonotype has ten or more counts. The CDR3 protein is CASSLDPGNYEQYF. The DNA of the CDR3 is TGTGCCAGCAGCTTAGATCCTGGCAACTACGAGCAGTACTTC. The chain joins TRBV7-6 to TRBJ2-7; the D is unclear. This CDR3 spans 14 amino acids. The germline V gene encodes CDR1 SGHVS and CDR2 FNYEAQ. The V gene lost 1 base and the J gene lost 3 bases, with 10 bases spanning the gap.

This clonotype has at least ten counts. The chain recombines TRBV28 with TRBJ2-5; TRBD2 matches at 9 bases. Trimming cost V 2 bases and J 5 bases; bases outside gene matches: 12. From germline, CDR1 is MDHEN and CDR2 SYDVKM. The CDR3 totals 17 residues. As DNA, the CDR3 is TGTGCCAGCAGTTTACGTGCGGGAGGGGGCGGGAAGGAGACCCAGTACTTC. Its translation is CASSLRAGGGGKETQYF.

The CDR3 DNA reads as TGTGCCAGCAGCTTAGCTGGGAATACGCAGTATTTT. This gives the protein CASSLAGNTQYF. V and J are TRBV11-2 and TRBJ2-3, with D uncertain. CDR1 and CDR2 from the germline V gene are SGHAT and FQNNGV. The CDR3 loop spans 12 amino acids. Trimming removed 1 base from V and 7 bases from J, with 6 bases in between.

The chain links TRBV4-3 to TRBJ2-3; possibly TRBD2 for D (5 bases). Trimming cost V 1 base and J 0 bases, with 11 bases left between them. This CDR3 has 16 amino acids. Germline V CDR1 and CDR2: LGHNA, YSLEER. CDR3 sequence: CASSQGTATSTDTQYF. In DNA form, the CDR3 reads TGCGCCAGCAGCCAAGGGACTGCGACTAGCACAGATACGCAGTATTTT.

This clonotype was seen a few times. V is TRBV9 and J is TRBJ2-6; D gene unclear. The CDR3 sequence is 15 residues long. Germline CDR1 reads SGDLS; CDR2 reads YYNGEE. Trimming cost V 4 bases and J 10 bases, with 18 bases left between them. CDR3 residues: CASSLPMGSLNVLTF. Here the CDR3 DNA reads TGTGCCAGCAGCCTCCCGATGGGGTCTCTGAACGTCCTGACTTTC.

The chain links TRBV3-1 to TRBJ2-1; D could derive from TRBD1 or TRBD2 (5 bases each). The CDR3 loop spans 15 amino acids. Between the trimmed V and J ends, which lost 6 bases and 0 bases, there was a span of 12 bases. Germline CDR1 is LGHDT and CDR2 is YNNKEL (reference sequence). Written as DNA, the CDR3 is TGTGCCAGCAGTAGGGGAGCGGCCTCCTACAATGAGCAGTTCTTC. This translates into CASSRGAASYNEQFF.

The chain uses TRBV4-2 and TRBJ1-2; maybe TRBD1 (6 bases). The CDR3 sequence is 16 residues long. V was shortened by 4 bases and J by 4 bases, with 19 bases between the two germline ends. Germline CDR1 reads LGHNA; CDR2 reads YNFKEQ. As DNA, the CDR3 is TGTGCCAGCAGCCTAGCGGACCCGGGGGCGAGCTATGGCTACACCTTC. The encoded protein is CASSLADPGASYGYTF.

The J gene is TRBJ2-3, the V gene TRBV5-1; 14 bases fit TRBD2. From germline, CDR1 is SGHRS and CDR2 YFSETQ. V gave up 3 bases and J gave up 5 bases; unmatched junction bases: 5. This CDR3 spans 16 amino acids. CDR3 in amino acids: CASSSGTSGSVDTQYF. The CDR3 bases are TGCGCCAGCAGCTCCGGGACTAGCGGGAGCGTAGATACGCAGTATTTT.

There are a few counts of this clonotype. The chain's CDR3 is CASSMRPGANVLTF. In DNA, the CDR3 is TGCGCCAGCAGTATGCGGCCTGGGGCCAACGTCCTGACTTTC. The rearrangement joins TRBV5-1 to TRBJ2-6; D ambiguous. Trimming pared 5 bases from V and 2 bases from J, leaving 8 bases between. This CDR3 is built from 14 residues. Germline CDR1 SGHRS, CDR2 YFSETQ. Drawing the rest from reference TRBV5-1 and TRBJ2-6, the complete variable domain is KAGVTQTPRYLIKTRGQQVTLSCSPISGHRSVSWYQQTPGQGLQFLFEYFSETQRNKGNFPGRFSGRQFSNSRSEMNVSTLELGDSALYLCASSMRPGANVLTFGAGSRLTVL.

About this clonotype itself: Germline and junction disagree at one end, which may indicate a read error. The chain combines TRBV10-3 with TRBJ1-1, with a possible D match to TRBD1 (6 bases). CDR3 length: 14 amino acids. Germline V CDR1 and CDR2: ENHRY, SYGVKD. The CDR3 here is CAIREYRDETEAFF. For the CDR3, the DNA is TGTGCCATCAGGGAGTACAGGGATGAAACTGAAGCTTTCTTT.

This sequence joins TRBV27 and TRBJ2-3; 7 bases map to TRBD2. There are 15 residues in the CDR3. J gave up 2 bases and V 5 bases, and 7 bases lay outside the gene matches. Germline V gives CDR1 MNHEY, CDR2 SMNVEV (reference sequence). The CDR3 region has the DNA TGTGCCAGCAGTGGGGAGGGGCGACCCACAGATACGCAGTATTTT. Its protein is CASSGEGRPTDTQYF.

This clonotype has a count of ten or more. The rearrangement joins TRBV25-1 to TRBJ2-5, with unresolved D. The CDR3 extends over 15 amino acids. Germline CDR1 MGHDK, CDR2 SYGVNS. V was trimmed by 3 bases and J by 2 bases, leaving 13 bases between them. DNA of the CDR3: TGTGCCAGCAGTGACCCTAGGAAGTCACAAGAGACCCAGTACTTC. It specifies CASSDPRKSQETQYF.

V is TRBV12-3 or TRBV12-4 and J is TRBJ1-3; D unresolved. The CDR3 contains 14 residues. Deletions cut 6 bases from V and 3 bases from J, with 12 bases between. The CDR3 bases are TGTGCCAGCAGGGGTTGGGCGGATGGAAACACCATATATTTT. Translating it yields CASRGWADGNTIYF.

The chain uses TRBV12-3 or TRBV12-4 and TRBJ1-2; 7 nucleotides line up with TRBD1. Losses at the gene ends were 7 bases for V and 3 bases for J; bases not matched to a gene: 14. The CDR3 spans 16 residues. The CDR3 reads CASTSWGGQEDYGYTF. The CDR3 region has the DNA TGTGCCAGCACCTCATGGGGCGGACAGGAGGACTATGGCTACACCTTC.

The sample holds many counts of this clonotype. The V gene is TRBV20-1, the J gene TRBJ2-7, with D possibly TRBD2 on 6 matching bases. Per the germline V gene, CDR1 is DFQATT and CDR2 is SNEGSKA (reference sequence). Trimming removed 5 bases at V and 7 bases at J, with 21 bases between. This CDR3 has 14 amino acids. The CDR3 sequence: CSAGPGGIGREQYF. DNA of the CDR3: TGCAGTGCTGGTCCCGGCGGGATAGGGAGAGAGCAGTACTTC.

This clonotype turned up a few times. CDR3 sequence reads: CASSQEGTSYNEQFF. The DNA of the CDR3 is TGTGCCAGCAGCCAAGAAGGGACTTCGTACAATGAGCAGTTCTTC. The chain carries TRBV4-2 and TRBJ2-1, with a possible D match to TRBD2 (6 bases). Germline CDR1 and CDR2: LGHNA and YNFKEQ. V was trimmed by 0 bases and J by 4 bases, leaving 10 bases between them. The CDR3 covers 15 residues.

A note on this clonotype: A much bigger clone sits one base away, suggesting this may be a read error. V gene TRBV25-1 combines with J gene TRBJ2-3; 8 positions agree with TRBD1. Germline CDR1 reads MGHDK; CDR2 reads SYGVNS. The length of the CDR3 is 15 residues. The CDR3 here is CAGSEETGVTDTQYF. Here the CDR3 DNA reads TGTGCCGGCAGTGAAGAGACAGGGGTAACAGATACGCAGTATTTT.

This chain joins TRBV20-1 and TRBJ2-1; 9 bases agree with TRBD2. The CDR3 has 16 residues. Germline CDR1 and CDR2: DFQATT and SNEGSKA (reference sequence). CDR3 DNA sequence: TGCAATGCCGAGGGCCTAGCGGGGTACTCCTACAATGAGCAGTTCTTC. Translation gives CNAEGLAGYSYNEQFF.

The chain has TRBV27 and TRBJ1-2; 12 positions match TRBD1. Germline V gene sequence: CDR1 MNHEY, CDR2 SMNVEV (reference sequence). The CDR3 consists of 17 residues. Losses at the gene ends were 7 bases for V and 6 bases for J; bases not matched to a gene: 15. In DNA, the CDR3 is TGTGCCAGCAATCGTGGACCGGGACAGGGGGCGCGCGATGGCTACACCTTC. This translates into CASNRGPGQGARDGYTF.

This clonotype was observed a few times. The rearrangement uses TRBV29-1 and TRBJ1-2, with a possible D match to TRBD1 (5 bases). V was clipped by 8 bases and J by 0 bases, with 16 bases between them. Per germline, CDR1 SQVTM and CDR2 ANQGSEA. This CDR3 region has 14 residues. The CDR3 region has the DNA TGCAGCTTCACCAAGACAGTCGCTAACTATGGCTACACCTTC. Translated: CSFTKTVANYGYTF.

The chain employs TRBV20-1 and TRBJ2-7, with 9 bases matching TRBD2. This CDR3 has 14 amino acids. V shed 3 bases, J shed 12 bases, and the junction held 15 bases outside the gene matches. Germline V gene lookup returns CDR1 DFQATT and CDR2 SNEGSKA (reference sequence). CDR3 bases: TGCAGTGCTAGGACCGGGACTAGCTTCTTCTTAGCGTACTTC. Amino acids: CSARTGTSFFLAYF.

This clonotype was recorded a few times. The rearrangement links TRBV7-9 to TRBJ2-1; D not certain. This CDR3 has 14 residues. V was shortened by 5 bases and J by 9 bases, with 17 bases between the two germline ends. Germline CDR1 and CDR2: SEHNR and FQNEAQ (reference sequence). The DNA of the CDR3 is TGTGCCAGCAGCCCTACTATGCCCTATGGTGAGCAGTTCTTC. Translation: CASSPTMPYGEQFF.

Worth noting for this clonotype: A read error may account for a junction end that differs from germline. DNA of the CDR3: TGTACCAGCAGCCAGGATCGGTCAGATACGCAGTATTTT. Translation: CTSSQDRSDTQYF. The V and J genes are TRBV7-8 and TRBJ2-3; no clear D gene. CDR3 size: 13 residues. Germline values: CDR1 SGHVS, CDR2 FQNEAQ.

This clonotype was seen a few times. The chain recombines TRBV29-1 with TRBJ2-2; TRBD2 aligns across 8 bases. The CDR3 length is 15 residues. Germline trimming cut 4 bases from V and 1 base from J; bases unmatched to any gene: 5. The germline V gene has CDR1 SQVTM and CDR2 ANQGSEA. CDR3 in DNA: TGCAGCGTTGGGCCGGGAGGGAGGAACACCGGGGAGCTGTTTTTT. Protein product: CSVGPGGRNTGELFF.